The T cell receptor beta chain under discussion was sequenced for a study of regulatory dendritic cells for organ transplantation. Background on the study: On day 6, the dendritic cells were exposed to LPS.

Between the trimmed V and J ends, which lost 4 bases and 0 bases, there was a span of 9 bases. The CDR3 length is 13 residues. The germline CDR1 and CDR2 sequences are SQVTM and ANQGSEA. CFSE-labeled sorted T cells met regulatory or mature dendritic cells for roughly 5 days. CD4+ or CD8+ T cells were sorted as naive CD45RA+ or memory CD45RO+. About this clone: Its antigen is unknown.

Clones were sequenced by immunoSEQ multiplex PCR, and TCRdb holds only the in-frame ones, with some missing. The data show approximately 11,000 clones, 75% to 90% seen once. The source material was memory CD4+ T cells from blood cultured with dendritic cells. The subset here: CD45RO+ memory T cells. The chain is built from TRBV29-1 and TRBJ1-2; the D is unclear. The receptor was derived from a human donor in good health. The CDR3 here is CSVGVGANYGYTF. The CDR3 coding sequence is TGCAGCGTTGGTGTCGGAGCTAACTATGGCTACACCTTC.